The T cell receptor beta chain under discussion was sequenced for a study of tumor-infiltrating T cells and Merkel cell polyomavirus. Study findings and constraints: The study covered a single Merkel cell polyomavirus epitope only. MCC-specific survival improved with roughly 1.7-20% versus roughly 0-0.15% intratumoral KLL-specific T cells. KLL-specific TRB repertoires were diverse and largely private.

All patients' tumors stained robustly positive for Merkel cell polyomavirus Large T antigen by immunohistochemistry. All patients were Caucasian, median age about 65, range roughly 45 to 85. Sequenced by immunoSEQ multiplex PCR; TCRdb stores in-frame clones only, minus some. The data contain some 1,000 clones, 87% of them seen just once; the ten biggest clones take up approximately 19%. This CDR3 region has 16 residues. Looked up from germline, CDR1 is KGHSY and CDR2 is FQNENV. V lost 2 bases to trimming and J lost 7 bases; unmatched junction nucleotides: 9. This TCR derives from a man in his sixties with Merkel cell carcinoma. The V call is TRBV16, the J call TRBJ1-5; TRBD1 matches 9 bases. Sequenced: Merkel cell polyomavirus peptide tetramer+ CD8+ T cells sorted from blood. Written as DNA, the CDR3 is TGTGCCAGCAGCCAACCGGGACAGGGCCGGGACCAGCCCCAGCATTTT. It specifies CASSQPGQGRDQPQHF.